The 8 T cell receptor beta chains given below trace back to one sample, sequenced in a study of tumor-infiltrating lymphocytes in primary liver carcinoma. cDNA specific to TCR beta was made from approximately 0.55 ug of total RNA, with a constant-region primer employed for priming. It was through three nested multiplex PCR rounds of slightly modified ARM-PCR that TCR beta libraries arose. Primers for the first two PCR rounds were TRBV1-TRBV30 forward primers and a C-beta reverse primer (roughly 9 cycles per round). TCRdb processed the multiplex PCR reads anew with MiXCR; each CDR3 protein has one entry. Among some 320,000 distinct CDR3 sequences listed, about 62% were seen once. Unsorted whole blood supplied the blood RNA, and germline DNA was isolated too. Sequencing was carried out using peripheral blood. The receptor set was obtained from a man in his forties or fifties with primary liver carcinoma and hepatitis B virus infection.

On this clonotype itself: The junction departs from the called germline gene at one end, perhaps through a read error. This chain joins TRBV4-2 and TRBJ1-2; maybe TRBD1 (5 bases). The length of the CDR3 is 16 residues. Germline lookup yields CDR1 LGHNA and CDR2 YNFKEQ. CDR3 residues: CVSSQDVSAGERGYTF. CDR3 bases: TGTGTCAGCAGCCAAGATGTGTCGGCGGGGGAAAGAGGCTACACCTTC.

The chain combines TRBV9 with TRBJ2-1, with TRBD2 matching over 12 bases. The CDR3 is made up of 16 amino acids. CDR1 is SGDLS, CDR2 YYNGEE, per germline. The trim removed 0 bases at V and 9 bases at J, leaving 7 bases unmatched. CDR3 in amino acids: CASSVGPLAGGSEQFF. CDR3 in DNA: TGTGCCAGCAGCGTAGGGCCCCTAGCGGGAGGGAGTGAGCAGTTCTTC.

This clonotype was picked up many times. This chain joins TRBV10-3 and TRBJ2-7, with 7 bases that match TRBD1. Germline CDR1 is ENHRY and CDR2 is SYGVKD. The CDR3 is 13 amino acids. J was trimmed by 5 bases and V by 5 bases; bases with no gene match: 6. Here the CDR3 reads CAISSRQGNEQYF. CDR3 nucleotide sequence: TGTGCCATCAGTAGTCGACAGGGTAACGAGCAGTACTTC.

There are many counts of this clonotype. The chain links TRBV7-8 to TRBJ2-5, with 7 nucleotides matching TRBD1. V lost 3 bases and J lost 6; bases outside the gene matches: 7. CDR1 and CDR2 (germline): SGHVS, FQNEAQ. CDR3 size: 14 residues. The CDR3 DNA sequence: TGTGCCAGCAGCTTCGACAGGGTTTGGAAGACCCAGTACTTC. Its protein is CASSFDRVWKTQYF. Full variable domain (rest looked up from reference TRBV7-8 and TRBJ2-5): GAGVSQSPRYKVAKRGQDVALRCDPISGHVSLFWYQQALGQGPEFLTYFQNEAQLDKSGLPSDRFFAERPEGSVSTLKIQRTQQEDSAVYLCASSFDRVWKTQYFGPGTRLLVL.

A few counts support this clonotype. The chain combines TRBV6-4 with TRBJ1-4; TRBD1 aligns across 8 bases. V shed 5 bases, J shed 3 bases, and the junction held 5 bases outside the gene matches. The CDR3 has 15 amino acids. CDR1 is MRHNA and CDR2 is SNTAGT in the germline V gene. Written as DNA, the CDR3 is TGTGCCAGCAGTTTAGGGGACAGGTCTAATGAAAAACTGTTTTTT. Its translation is CASSLGDRSNEKLFF.

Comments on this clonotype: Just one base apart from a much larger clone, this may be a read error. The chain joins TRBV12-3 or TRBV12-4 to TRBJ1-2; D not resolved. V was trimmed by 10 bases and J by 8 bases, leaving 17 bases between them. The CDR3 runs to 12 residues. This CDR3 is CATTTKPMGYTF. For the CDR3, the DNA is TGTGCCACCACCACAAAACCTATGGGCTACACCTTC.

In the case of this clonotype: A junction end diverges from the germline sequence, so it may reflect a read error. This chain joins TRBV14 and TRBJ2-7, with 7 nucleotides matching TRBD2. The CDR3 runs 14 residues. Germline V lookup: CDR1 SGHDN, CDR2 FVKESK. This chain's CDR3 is CAGGISGGGDEQHF. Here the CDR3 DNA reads TGTGCCGGTGGTATTAGTGGGGGAGGGGACGAGCAGCACTTC.

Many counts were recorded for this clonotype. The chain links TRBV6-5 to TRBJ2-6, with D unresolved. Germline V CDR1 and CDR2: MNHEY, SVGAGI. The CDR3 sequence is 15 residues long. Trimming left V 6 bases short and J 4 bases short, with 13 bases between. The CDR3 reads CASRDGPGGANVLTF. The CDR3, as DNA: TGTGCCAGCAGAGACGGACCAGGAGGGGCCAACGTCCTGACTTTC.